Detailed here is one T cell receptor (beta chain). This entry is derived from a study of graft-versus-host responses after intestinal transplantation. The method was immunoSEQ multiplex PCR; TCRdb's version includes in-frame clones alone and lacks a portion of them. This table holds tens of thousands of clones, around 94% found once. Germline V gene sequence: CDR1 MGHRA, CDR2 YSYEKL. This CDR3 spans 15 amino acids. Trimming pared 4 bases from V and 0 bases from J, leaving 10 bases between. The sequence was collected from a human patient who received an intestinal transplant, so some T cells may come from the graft donor. The chain has TRBV4-1 and TRBJ1-3; D is unresolved. The material was PBMCs, obtained 16 days after intestinal transplant. In nucleotides, the CDR3 is TGCGCCAGCAGCCGAGTACAGTTCTCTGGAAACACCATATATTTT. It translates to CASSRVQFSGNTIYF.